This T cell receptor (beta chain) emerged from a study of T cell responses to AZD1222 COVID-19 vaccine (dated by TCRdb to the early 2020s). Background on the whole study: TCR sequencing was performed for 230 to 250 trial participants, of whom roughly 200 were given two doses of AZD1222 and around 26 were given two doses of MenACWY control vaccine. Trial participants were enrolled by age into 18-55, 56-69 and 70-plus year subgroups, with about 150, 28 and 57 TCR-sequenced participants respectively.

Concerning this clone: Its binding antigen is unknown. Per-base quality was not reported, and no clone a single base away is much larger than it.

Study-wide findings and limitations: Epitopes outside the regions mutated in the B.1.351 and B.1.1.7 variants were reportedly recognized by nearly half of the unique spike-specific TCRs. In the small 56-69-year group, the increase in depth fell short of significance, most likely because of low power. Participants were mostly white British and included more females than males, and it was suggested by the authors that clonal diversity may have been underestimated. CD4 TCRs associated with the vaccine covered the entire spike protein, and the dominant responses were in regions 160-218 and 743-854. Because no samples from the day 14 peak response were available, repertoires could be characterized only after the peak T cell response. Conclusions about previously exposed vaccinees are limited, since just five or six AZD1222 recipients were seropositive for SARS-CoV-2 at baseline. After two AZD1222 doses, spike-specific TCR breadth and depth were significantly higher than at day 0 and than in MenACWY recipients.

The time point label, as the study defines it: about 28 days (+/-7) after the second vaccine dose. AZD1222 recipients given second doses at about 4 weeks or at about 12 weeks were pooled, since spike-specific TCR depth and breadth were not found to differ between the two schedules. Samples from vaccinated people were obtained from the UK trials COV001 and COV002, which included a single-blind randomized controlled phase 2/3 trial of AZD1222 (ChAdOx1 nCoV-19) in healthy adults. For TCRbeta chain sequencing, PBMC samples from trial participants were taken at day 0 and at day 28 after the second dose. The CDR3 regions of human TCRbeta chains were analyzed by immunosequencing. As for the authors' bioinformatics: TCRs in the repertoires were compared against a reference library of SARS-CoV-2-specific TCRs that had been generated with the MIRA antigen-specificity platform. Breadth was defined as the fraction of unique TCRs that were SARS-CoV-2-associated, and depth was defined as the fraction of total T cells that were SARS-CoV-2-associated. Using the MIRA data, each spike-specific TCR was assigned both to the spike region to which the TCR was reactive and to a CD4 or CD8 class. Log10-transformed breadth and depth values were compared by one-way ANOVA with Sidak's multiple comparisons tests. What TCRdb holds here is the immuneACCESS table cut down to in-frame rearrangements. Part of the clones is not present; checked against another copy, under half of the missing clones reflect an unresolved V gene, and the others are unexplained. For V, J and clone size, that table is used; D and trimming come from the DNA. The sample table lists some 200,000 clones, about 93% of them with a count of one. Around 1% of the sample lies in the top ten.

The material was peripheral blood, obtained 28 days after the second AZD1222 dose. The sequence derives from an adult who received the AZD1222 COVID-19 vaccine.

CDR3 reads: CAWSVFQGPFYEQYF. The nucleotide sequence reads as follows: TGTGCCTGGAGTGTATTCCAGGGGCCCTTCTACGAGCAGTACTTC. The chain couples TRBV30 to TRBJ2-7; a weak D assignment points to TRBD1 (6 bases agree). The CDR3 starts with the cysteine, ends with the phenylalanine, and has 15 residues. Kept here is only the CDR3 DNA, which spans 45 bases and is read in frame from base 1. The germline V gene encodes CDR1 GTSNPN and CDR2 SVGIG (reference sequence). V is pared back by 0 bases and J by 3 bases, with 15 bases lying between the germline termini.